Listed here are 18 T cell receptor beta chains from one sample, sequenced in a study of human T cells and chemical hapten exposure. TCRdb redid the calling of the RACE reads with MiXCR, one entry per CDR3 protein. The sample lists some 120,000 distinct CDR3 sequences, roughly 9% occurring once. Described time point: healthy volunteer bleed at 2 weeks. Unfractionated whole blood yielded total RNA. Sequencing was done on a sample of whole blood. The receptor set was obtained from a male donor in good health. Some clones in this sample may be carry-over from other donors' samples.

This rearrangement joins TRBV4-1 to TRBJ1-4, with 9 positions matching TRBD1. The CDR3 contains 14 residues. Germline CDR1 MGHRA, CDR2 YSYEKL. V shed 1 base and J 6 bases; nucleotides not matched to a gene: 0. The CDR3 nucleotides are TGCGCCAGCAGCCAAGGGACAGGGGATGAAAAACTGTTTTTT. It is translated as CASSQGTGDEKLFF.

In this sample, this clonotype turned up many times. V is TRBV7-2 and J is TRBJ2-7; D gene ambiguous. The CDR3 totals 14 residues. The germline V gene encodes CDR1 SGHTA and CDR2 FQGNSA. Deletions cut 5 bases from V and 0 bases from J, with 11 bases between. The CDR3 coding sequence is TGTGCCAGCAGCGTCGTCCAGGCCTCCTACGAGCAGTACTTC. Translating gives CASSVVQASYEQYF.

Only one count was recorded for this clonotype. The CDR3 sequence is CASIHSTGASEQYF. The DNA of the CDR3 is TGTGCCAGCATTCATTCGACAGGAGCAAGCGAGCAGTACTTC. The V call is TRBV28, the J call TRBJ2-7, with D perhaps matching TRBD1 (6 bases). This CDR3 region has 14 residues. Germline CDR1 is MDHEN and CDR2 is SYDVKM. Trimming removed 7 bases at V and 6 bases at J, with 19 bases between.

This clonotype has a handful of counts. V is TRBV29-1 and J is TRBJ1-1; no firm D call. CDR3 length: 13 amino acids. Germline V lookup: CDR1 SQVTM, CDR2 ANQGSEA. V shed 6 bases and J shed 5 bases, with 16 bases lying between them. This CDR3 reads CSVSRTQRTEAFF. Written as DNA, the CDR3 is TGCAGCGTATCCAGGACCCAGCGGACTGAAGCTTTCTTT.

The rearrangement links TRBV28 to TRBJ1-4; the D is unclear. V lost 3 bases to trimming and J lost 4 bases, with 9 bases between them. The CDR3 runs 14 residues. Germline CDR1 reads MDHEN; CDR2 reads SYDVKM. CDR3: CASSFRADNEKLFF. The CDR3 DNA sequence: TGTGCCAGCAGTTTCCGGGCCGATAATGAAAAACTGTTTTTT.

This chain joins TRBV7-3 and TRBJ2-2; the D gene is possibly TRBD2 (6 bases). Germline values: CDR1 SGHTA, CDR2 FQGTGA. V was pared by 2 bases and J by 3 bases, with 13 bases between. The CDR3 has 16 amino acids. This CDR3 reads CASSLRAGRDTGELFF. CDR3 DNA sequence: TGTGCCAGCAGCTTACGCGCGGGGCGTGACACCGGGGAGCTGTTTTTT.

The chain has TRBV3-1 and TRBJ1-4; D unclear. Germline-derived CDR1 and CDR2 are LGHDT and YNNKEL (reference sequence). This CDR3 is 15 amino acids long. V was cut by 0 bases and J by 6 bases, with 11 bases left in between. The CDR3, as DNA: TGTGCCAGCAGCCAAGAAATTGCCGGGGATGAAAAACTGTTTTTT. Protein product: CASSQEIAGDEKLFF.

With respect to this clonotype: An end of the junction does not agree with germline; a read error may underlie this. The CDR3 sequence is CAISGRDTTDPDTQYF. The CDR3 coding sequence is TGTGCCATCAGTGGACGGGACACAACAGACCCAGATACGCAGTATTTT. The chain is built from TRBV24-1 and TRBJ2-3; TRBD1 might be the D (6 bases). This CDR3 contains 16 residues. Germline values: CDR1 KGHDR, CDR2 SFDVKD.

This clonotype was seen many times. The chain recombines TRBV18 with TRBJ2-3; D not resolved. This CDR3 has 12 amino acids. V was trimmed by 3 bases and J by 2 bases, leaving 3 bases between them. Germline CDR1 is KGHSH and CDR2 is LQKENI. The CDR3 nucleotides read TGTGCCAGCTCACCTTACACAGATACGCAGTATTTT. Translating gives CASSPYTDTQYF.

This clonotype was found a few times. The chain links TRBV6-1 to TRBJ2-6; 8 bases agree with TRBD1. Germline-derived CDR1 and CDR2 are MNHNS and SASEGT. The J segment lost 3 bases and the V segment lost 6 bases, leaving 7 bases of the junction unmatched. This CDR3 contains 16 residues. The CDR3, as DNA: TGTGCCAGCAGAGGGACAGGCCCAAGTGGGGCCAACGTCCTGACTTTC. Its protein is CASRGTGPSGANVLTF.

This clonotype turned up a few times. The chain employs TRBV5-1 and TRBJ2-3; a weak D match, TRBD1 (6 bases). This CDR3 has 15 amino acids. V was cut by 0 bases and J by 4 bases, with 12 bases left in between. CDR1 is SGHRS and CDR2 is YFSETQ in the germline V gene. CDR3 sequence: CASSLGGGVADTQYF. DNA for the CDR3: TGCGCCAGCAGCTTGGGAGGGGGTGTCGCAGATACGCAGTATTTT.

The V gene is TRBV5-1, the J gene TRBJ2-3, with 8 bases fitting TRBD2. The CDR3 contains 15 residues. Germline-derived CDR1 and CDR2 are SGHRS and YFSETQ. Trimming removed 3 bases from V and 9 bases from J; junction bases left unmatched: 12. The CDR3 DNA reads TGCGCCAGCAGCTCTTTAGCGGGAACACAGATAACGCAGTATTTT. Its protein is CASSSLAGTQITQYF.

This sequence joins TRBV20-1 and TRBJ2-7; maybe TRBD1 (5 bases). V was shortened by 3 bases and J by 7 bases, with 13 bases between the two germline ends. This CDR3 contains 12 residues. Germline V gene lookup returns CDR1 DFQATT and CDR2 SNEGSKA (reference sequence). This chain's CDR3 is CSASWPGSEQYF. CDR3 nucleotide sequence: TGCAGTGCTAGTTGGCCAGGGTCAGAGCAGTACTTC.

The chain has TRBV6-2 or TRBV6-3 and TRBJ1-5; D gene uncertain. V lost 0 bases and J 4 bases, leaving 7 bases between the germline ends. The CDR3 totals 14 residues. The germline V gene encodes CDR1 MNHEY and CDR2 SVGEGT. DNA of the CDR3: TGTGCCAGCAGTTACTCGGCGAATAATCAGCCCCAGCATTTT. Translated: CASSYSANNQPQHF.

V gene TRBV5-1 combines with J gene TRBJ2-7; 11 positions match TRBD2. Per germline, CDR1 SGHRS and CDR2 YFSETQ. The CDR3 contains 16 residues. Unmatched junction bases numbered 5, after V lost 0 bases and J lost 3 bases. The chain's CDR3 is CASSLGQTSGSYEQYF. As DNA, the CDR3 is TGCGCCAGCAGCTTGGGCCAAACTAGCGGGAGCTACGAGCAGTACTTC.

J is TRBJ2-3 and V is TRBV5-6; TRBD2 matches at 7 bases. The CDR3 sequence is 14 residues long. In germline, CDR1 is SGHDT, CDR2 YYEEEE. The CDR3 is CASAWAGAADTQYF. CDR3 bases: TGTGCTTCCGCGTGGGCGGGAGCGGCAGATACGCAGTATTTT. Full variable domain (rest looked up from reference TRBV5-6 and TRBJ2-3): DAGVTQSPTHLIKTRGQQVTLRCSPKSGHDTVSWYQQALGQGPQFIFQYYEEEERQRGNFPDRFSGHQFPNYSSELNVNALLLGDSALYLCASAWAGAADTQYFGPGTRLTVL.

The rearrangement uses TRBV10-3 and TRBJ1-1, with D perhaps matching TRBD1 (5 bases). The CDR3 is 15 amino acids. Looked up from germline, CDR1 is ENHRY and CDR2 is SYGVKD. The V gene lost 0 bases and the J gene lost 5 bases, with 13 bases spanning the gap. DNA of the CDR3: TGTGCCATCAGTGAGTCTGGAGGGTGGGGGACTGAAGCTTTCTTT. Translating gives CAISESGGWGTEAFF.

The rearrangement uses TRBV12-5 and TRBJ2-1; a weak D match, TRBD1 (5 bases). V lost 8 bases, J lost 3 bases, and 11 bases lay in between. Germline V gene lookup returns CDR1 LGHNT and CDR2 FRNRAP. The CDR3 has 13 amino acids. The CDR3 spells CASSDSIYNEQFF. The CDR3 region has the DNA TGTGCTAGTTCTGACAGTATCTACAATGAGCAGTTCTTC.